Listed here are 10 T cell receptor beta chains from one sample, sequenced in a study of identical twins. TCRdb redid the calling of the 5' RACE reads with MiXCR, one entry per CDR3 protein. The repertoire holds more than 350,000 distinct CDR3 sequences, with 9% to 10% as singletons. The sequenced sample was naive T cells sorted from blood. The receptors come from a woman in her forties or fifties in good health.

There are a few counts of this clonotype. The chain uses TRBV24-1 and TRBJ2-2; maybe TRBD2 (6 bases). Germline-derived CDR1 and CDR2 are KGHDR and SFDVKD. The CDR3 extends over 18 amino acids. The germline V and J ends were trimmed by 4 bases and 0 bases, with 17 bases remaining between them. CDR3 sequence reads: CATSDIYSGTSNTGELFF. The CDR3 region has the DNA TGTGCCACCAGTGACATTTATTCCGGGACTTCGAACACCGGGGAGCTGTTTTTT.

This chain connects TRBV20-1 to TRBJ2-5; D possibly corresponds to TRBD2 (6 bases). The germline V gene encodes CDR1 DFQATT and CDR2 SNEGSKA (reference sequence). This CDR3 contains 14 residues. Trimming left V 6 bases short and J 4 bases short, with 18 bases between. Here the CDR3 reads CSAYPGVVGETQYF. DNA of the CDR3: TGCAGTGCCTACCCGGGGGTAGTGGGAGAGACCCAGTACTTC.

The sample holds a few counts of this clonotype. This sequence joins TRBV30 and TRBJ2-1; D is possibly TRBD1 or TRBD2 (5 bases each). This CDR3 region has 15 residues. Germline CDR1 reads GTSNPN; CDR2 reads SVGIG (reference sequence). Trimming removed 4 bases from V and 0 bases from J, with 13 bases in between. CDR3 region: CAWTGQASSYNEQFF. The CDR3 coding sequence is TGTGCCTGGACGGGGCAGGCGAGCTCCTACAATGAGCAGTTCTTC.

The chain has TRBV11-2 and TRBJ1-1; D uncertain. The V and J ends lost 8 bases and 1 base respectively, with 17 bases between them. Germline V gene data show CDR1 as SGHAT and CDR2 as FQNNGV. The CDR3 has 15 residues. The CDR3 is CASRPPRYKNTEAFF. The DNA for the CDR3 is TGTGCCAGCCGCCCTCCCAGGTATAAGAACACTGAAGCTTTCTTT.

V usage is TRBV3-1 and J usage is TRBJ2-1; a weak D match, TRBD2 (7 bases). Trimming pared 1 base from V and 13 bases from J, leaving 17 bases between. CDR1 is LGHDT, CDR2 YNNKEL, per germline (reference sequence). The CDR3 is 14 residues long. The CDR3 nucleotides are TGTGCCAGCAGCCAAGCCCCGGGGGGCGCCGTACAGTTCTTC. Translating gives CASSQAPGGAVQFF.

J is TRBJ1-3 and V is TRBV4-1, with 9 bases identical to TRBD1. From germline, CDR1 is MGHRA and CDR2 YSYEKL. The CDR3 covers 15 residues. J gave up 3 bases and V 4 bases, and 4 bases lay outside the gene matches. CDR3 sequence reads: CASSRGQGGGNTIYF. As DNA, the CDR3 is TGCGCCAGCAGCCGGGGACAGGGCGGTGGAAACACCATATATTTT.

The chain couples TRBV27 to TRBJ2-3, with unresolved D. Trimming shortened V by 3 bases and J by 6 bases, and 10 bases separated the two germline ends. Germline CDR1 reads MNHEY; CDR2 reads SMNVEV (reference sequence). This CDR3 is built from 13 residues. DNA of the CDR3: TGTGCCAGCAGTTTGGGCAGCCTCGATACGCAGTATTTT. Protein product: CASSLGSLDTQYF.

The CDR3 protein is CASSHDVRETQYF. The CDR3 DNA follows: TGCGCCAGCAGCCACGACGTGCGGGAGACCCAGTACTTC. The V call is TRBV4-1, the J call TRBJ2-5, with D unresolved. The germline CDR1 and CDR2 sequences are MGHRA and YSYEKL. Trimming removed 3 bases at V and 5 bases at J, with 10 bases between. This CDR3 region has 13 residues.

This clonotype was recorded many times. Here the CDR3 reads CASSPLVSDTQYF. The CDR3 DNA sequence: TGTGCCAGCTCACCATTGGTGTCCGATACGCAGTATTTT. The chain employs TRBV18 and TRBJ2-3; D gene unclear. CDR3 size: 13 residues. Trimming took off 2 bases at V and 6 bases at J, with 9 bases between the two ends. Germline lookup yields CDR1 KGHSH and CDR2 LQKENI.

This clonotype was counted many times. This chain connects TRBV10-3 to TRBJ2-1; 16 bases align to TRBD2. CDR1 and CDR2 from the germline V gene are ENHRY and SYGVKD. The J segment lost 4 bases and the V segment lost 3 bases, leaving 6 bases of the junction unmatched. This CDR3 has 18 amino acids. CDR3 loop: CAISEPGLAGGPYNEQFF. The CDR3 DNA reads TGTGCCATCAGTGAACCGGGACTAGCGGGAGGGCCTTACAATGAGCAGTTCTTC.